This T cell receptor (beta chain) originates from a study of T cells expressing NK-cell markers. Study details: It was from sorted CD3+CD56+NKG2C+, CD3+CD56+NKG2C- and CD3+CD56-NKG2C+ T cells that TCR beta repertoires came.

Study results and limitations: Dominant NKG2C+ clonotypes were found to form roughly 1.0-7.5% of CD8+ T cells in over 5 donors. The CD3+CD56-NKG2C+ fraction of a few donors was also led by these clonotypes.

UMIs were included in TCR beta cDNA generated by 5'RACE template switching. No DNA is given; TCRdb re-called the 5' RACE reads and lists each CDR3 protein once. Its table lists about 430,000 distinct CDR3 sequences. This CDR3 contains 12 residues. In germline, CDR1 is MNHEY, CDR2 SVGAGI. In the case of this clonotype: What it recognizes is unknown.

The sequence derives from a woman aged 50 to 65 in good health. The V gene is TRBV6-5, the J gene TRBJ2-1. The specimen was blood T cells: a sorted CD56 or NKG2C T cell subset, CD4+ or CD8+ T cells, or bulk PBMC T cells (not recorded which). CDR3 sequence: CASRRHLDEQFF.